This TCR beta chain was sequenced for a study of shared clonotypes between healthy human individuals (dated by TCRdb to the early 2020s). About the investigation overall: The cohort included a few men and a couple of women between 18 and 49 years of age. For each donor, CD4 naive and CD4 memory were each run on three plates, CD8 naive on two plates, and CD8 memory on one plate. To increase sequencing depth and limit assay-specific biases, different laboratories used diverse techniques to prepare libraries and sequence TCR repertoires. To estimate repertoire size and how much clonotypes are shared between individuals, the study performed deep sequencing of blood TCR repertoires from about five healthy adults. Per donor, leukapheresis produced somewhere between about 0.94 and 10 billion PBMCs. Points the paper makes about the study in general: Rarefaction of sorted-subset datasets indicated incomplete sequencing despite the large sequencing depth. Sampling was restricted to blood, and TCR repertoires in tissue are likely to differ from TCR repertoires in blood. Compared with non-shared clonotypes, the clonotypes found in all four sorted-subset donors had higher generation probabilities. Naive subsets generally had larger estimated clonotype richness than memory subsets. The genetic and exposure-history diversity represented was limited by the small number of donors. Pairwise subsampling indicated that sequencing depth was expected to affect the degree of clonotype sharing among donors. When several donors were compared, the shared fraction of clonotypes was about 5.4% for naive CD4, around 4% for naive CD8, roughly 2.5% for memory CD4, and roughly 0.43% for memory CD8.

The CDR3 measures 13 amino acids from cysteine to phenylalanine. Just the 39-base CDR3 DNA is kept, in frame starting at base 1. Reading the germline V gene (reference sequence) gives CDR1 SEHNR and CDR2 FQNEAQ. Using the deep immunoSEQ assay, TCR CDR3 regions were amplified from genomic DNA by multiplex PCR. For each cell subset, the extracted genomic DNA was distributed evenly across all wells of several immunoSEQ 96-well plates, and each plate served as one replicate. For sorted subsets, 200 to 250 ng of genomic DNA, equivalent to 25,000 to 35,000 T cell genomes, went into each replicate PCR. The purified libraries were quantified using a Qubit 3.0 fluorometer, sized with a Bioanalyzer 2100, and then quantified again using the KAPA Library Quantification kit. Every immunoSEQ 96-well plate was sequenced on a dedicated single-read 150-cycle Illumina NextSeq 550 flow cell. The study's own analysis went as follows. Because only junctional sequences without quality scores were contained in the immunoSEQ output, filtering matching that applied to full-length reads could not be performed. To assign V/J genes and CDR3, sequences were annotated against IMGT germline references using PyIR, a Python wrapper for IgBLAST v1.9. Any read was removed if the V/J assignment was weak (E-value above 1e-6), the CDR3 was missing, or the read contained stop codons, out-of-frame junctions, or ambiguous translated residues. V3J clonotypes were defined by identical inferred V gene, J gene, and CDR3 amino acid sequence. The percentage overlap between two repertoires was calculated by dividing the number of shared unique clonotypes by the size of the smaller repertoire. RTK rarefaction, the Chao1 estimator, and Recon v2.1 estimates of unobserved clonotypes were used to assess repertoire richness. Generation probabilities for all TCRbeta clonotypes obtained by the gDNA method from a handful of donors were computed using OLGA. Drawn from immuneACCESS, this table holds only the in-frame rearrangements with V and J called that TCRdb kept. Clones are partly lost; checked studies trace under half to an unresolved V gene and leave the rest unexplained. That table supplies the V and J calls and clone size; D and trimming were determined from the DNA. Counted in this sample were millions of clones; about 92% of them appeared once. The top ten hold under 2% of the sample.

With regard to this clone: The antigen this receptor binds is unknown. No much larger clone is present one base from it, and per-base qualities are unavailable.

CD8 naive samples were obtained by positive selection for CCR7 among CD45RO-negative cells, yielding a CD45RA+CCR7+ population from which TemRA cells were excluded. The donors were healthy, HIV-negative adults with no recently reported acute infections or vaccinations. Every donor was a Caucasian adult residing in Nashville, Tennessee, USA. Blood was collected by leukapheresis, and PBMCs were isolated by Ficoll-Histopaque density gradient centrifugation and then cryopreserved in liquid nitrogen vapor phase. Analytical flow cytometry was used to check the purity and quantity of each magnetically sorted T cell population. Genomic DNA was isolated from every sorted fraction and measured by UV absorbance on a Nanodrop 2000c.

The sample consisted of naive CD8+ T cells from PBMCs. The cell subset or site label of this sample denotes: CD45RA+CCR7+. The sequence was obtained from a man aged 18 to 35 in good health. Some clones in this sample may be carry-over from other donors' samples. This sequence uses TRBV7-9 and TRBJ2-5; TRBD1 is a possible D gene, resting on 7 matching bases. The closer fit of TRBJ2-7 to the DNA end suggests the J call may be wrong. The CDR3 region reads CASRDGRGAEQYF. The DNA sequence is as follows: TGTGCCAGCAGAGACGGCAGGGGGGCCGAGCAGTACTTC.